This T cell receptor beta chain was profiled in a study of shared clonotypes between healthy human individuals. Trimming removed 8 bases at V and 4 bases at J, with 11 bases between. Germline loops: CDR1 SGHTA, CDR2 FQGNSA. This CDR3 spans 13 amino acids. Produced via immunoSEQ multiplex PCR; TCRdb's table is partial and in-frame only. The sample has roughly 1.4 million clones; approximately 98.5% are singletons. The donors were adults (healthy and HIV-negative) with no recent acute infections or vaccinations. The rearrangement uses TRBV7-2 and TRBJ2-2, with D possibly TRBD1 on 6 matching bases. Source material: naive CD4+ T cells sorted from blood. Subset meaning: CD45RA+ positively selected. This sequence originates from a man aged 25 to 45 in good health. CDR3 loop: CASSRDTTGELFF. Here the CDR3 DNA reads TGTGCCAGCTCCCGGGACACCACCGGGGAGCTGTTTTTT.